Listed below are T cell receptor beta chains from one sample, sequenced in a study of T-cell memory formation after mild COVID-19. TCRdb called the 5' RACE reads again in MiXCR, with one record for every CDR3 protein. The sample gives 260,000 or so distinct CDR3 sequences, 16% of which show up once; roughly 21% is in the top ten. Material: PBMCs or a T cell subset sorted from them (not recorded which). These receptors came from a man between 18 and 29 years old who had mild COVID-19 (a few samples of this study predate the infection). Cell type and time point are not known. Both conserved end residues are part of each CDR3. The D gene is left open where the match is weak. Some rows mark clone size as missing; the rest say once, few, many or name a class of expanded clone.

-,TRBV7-2,TRBJ2-2,-,TGTGCCAGCAGTTGGTCGAACACCGGGGAGCTGTTTTTT,CASSWSNTGELFF
-,TRBV6-2/TRBV6-3,TRBJ1-2,few,TGTGCCAGCAGACCGGGGAGGCGGTACGTGGGTATCGAAGGCTACACCTTC,CASRPGRRYVGIEGYTF
-,TRBV27,TRBJ2-7,-,TGTGCCAGCACTGGAGGGAGCTCCTACGAGCAGTACTTC,CASTGGSSYEQYF
TRBD2,TRBV7-2,TRBJ2-1,-,TGTGCCAGCCGGCGTACCGCTCGGGGGCTAGCGGGGGCTAACTCCTACAATGAGCAGTTCTTC,CASRRTARGLAGANSYNEQFF
TRBD1,TRBV4-1,TRBJ1-2,-,TGCGCCAGCAGCCGGGTCGGACAGGGGGCGTATGGCTACACCTTC,CASSRVGQGAYGYTF
TRBD1,TRBV11-3,TRBJ2-1,-,TGTGCCAGCAGCCCGGGACAGGGTTACTACAATGAGCAGTTCTTC,CASSPGQGYYNEQFF
-,TRBV4-2,TRBJ2-3,few,TGTGCCAGCAGCCAAGGGAGGTCTATTGATACGCAGTATTTT,CASSQGRSIDTQYF
-,TRBV9,TRBJ2-2,few,TGTGCCAGCAGCGTGGAAGGGGTCGGCACCGGGGAGCTGTTTTTT,CASSVEGVGTGELFF
-,TRBV12-3/TRBV12-4,TRBJ1-2,few,TGTGCCAGCAGAGAACAGGGTGTGGGAAACTATGGCTACACCTTC,CASREQGVGNYGYTF
-,TRBV10-3,TRBJ1-6,-,TGTGCCATCAGTGAGTCGGAGGGAATGTGGAATTCACCCCTCCACTTT,CAISESEGMWNSPLHF
-,TRBV12-3/TRBV12-4,TRBJ2-1,few,TGTGCCAGCAGCCTACAATTCCAGGGGTTCTTC,CASSLQFQGFF
-,TRBV27,TRBJ2-5,few,TGTGCCAGCGGATTCCCATCGGCCCAGTACTTC,CASGFPSAQYF
TRBD1,TRBV6-5,TRBJ1-4,few,TGTGCCAGCAGTTACTCGGACGACAGGGAGGAAAAACTGTTTTTT,CASSYSDDREEKLFF
-,TRBV5-6,TRBJ1-5,many,TGTGCCAGCAGCTTGGCCCCAGGGGCAGTAAGCAATCAGCCCCAGCATTTT,CASSLAPGAVSNQPQHF
TRBD1,TRBV5-8,TRBJ2-2,-,TGTGCCAGCAGCTTGCCGGGACAGGGCTACACCGGGGAGCTGTTTTTT,CASSLPGQGYTGELFF
-,TRBV7-2,TRBJ2-2,few,TGTGCCAGCGGGGAGGGGGGGGTGCCCGGGGAGCTGTTTTTT,CASGEGGVPGELFF
TRBD2,TRBV12-3/TRBV12-4,TRBJ2-1,few,TGTGCCAGCAGGCGACTAGCGGGGGCCCGTTACAATGAGCAGTTCTTC,CASRRLAGARYNEQFF
-,TRBV7-9,TRBJ2-3,few,TGTGCCAGCAGCGCCGGACAGACAGATACGCAGTATTTT,CASSAGQTDTQYF
-,TRBV6-1,TRBJ1-5,-,TGTGCCAGCAGTGCGACAGACAATAGCAATCAGCCCCAGCATTTT,CASSATDNSNQPQHF
-,TRBV20-1,TRBJ2-3,-,TGCAGTGCTATCAGGGCGAGCGGCACAGATACGCAGTATTTT,CSAIRASGTDTQYF
-,TRBV4-1,TRBJ2-7,few,TGCGCCAGCAGCCAAGTGAGCAGGGGCCCTACCTACGAGCAGTACTTC,CASSQVSRGPTYEQYF
TRBD1,TRBV11-2,TRBJ2-7,-,TGTGCCAGCAGCGGGGGGACAGGGGACAACTACGAGCAGTACTTC,CASSGGTGDNYEQYF
-,TRBV12-3/TRBV12-4,TRBJ2-1,many,TGTGCCAGCAGGGGGGGTGAGCAGTTCTTC,CASRGGEQFF